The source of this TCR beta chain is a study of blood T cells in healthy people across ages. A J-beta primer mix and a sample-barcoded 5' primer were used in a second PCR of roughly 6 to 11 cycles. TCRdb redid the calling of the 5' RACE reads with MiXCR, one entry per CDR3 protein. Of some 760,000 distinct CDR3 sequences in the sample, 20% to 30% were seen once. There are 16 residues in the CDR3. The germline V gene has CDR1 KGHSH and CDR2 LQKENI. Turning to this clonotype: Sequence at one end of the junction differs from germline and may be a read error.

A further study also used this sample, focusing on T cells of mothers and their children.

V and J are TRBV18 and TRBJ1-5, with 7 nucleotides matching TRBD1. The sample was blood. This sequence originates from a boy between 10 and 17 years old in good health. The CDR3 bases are TGTGCCAGCTCACCGCACAGGGGCCTGAGCAATCAGCCCCAGCGTTTT. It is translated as CASSPHRGLSNQPQRF.